One and the same sample provided the 19 T cell receptor beta chains below, sequenced in a study of blood T cell repertoires in COVID-19. Clones were read by immunoSEQ multiplex PCR, and TCRdb kept only the in-frame ones, dropping some. The sample holds a few hundred thousand clones; around 90% are singletons and the top ten take approximately 16%. The sample comprised PBMCs or T cells enriched from blood (not recorded which). The receptors here all came from a man aged 30 to 39 who had been exposed to COVID-19.

The chain has TRBV6-5 and TRBJ1-2, with D maybe TRBD1 (6 bases). The CDR3 has 13 amino acids. Germline V gene data show CDR1 as MNHEY and CDR2 as SVGAGI. The germline V and J ends were trimmed by 7 bases and 4 bases, with 13 bases remaining between them. The CDR3 bases are TGTGCCAGCAAACCACAGGGCTTCTATGGCTACACCTTC. Translated, it gives CASKPQGFYGYTF.

This clone was counted once. The chain links TRBV12-2 to TRBJ1-2; TRBD1, the table's D call, lacks a check against the DNA. TRBV12-2 is an annotated pseudogene. The CDR3 covers 16 residues. The CDR3, as DNA: TGTGCAAGTCGCTTAATGTCCGACAGGGGGCGCGATGGCTACACCTTC. Its protein is CASRLMSDRGRDGYTF.

The gene calls are TRBV2 and TRBJ1-6; no definite D call. V was shortened by 7 bases and J by 9 bases, with 16 bases between the two germline ends. CDR3 length: 14 residues. Germline CDR1 SNHLY, CDR2 FYNNEI. In DNA, the CDR3 is TGTGCCAGCACGAGGAATTTTGATAGTTCACCCCTCCACTTT. It specifies CASTRNFDSSPLHF.

This rearrangement joins TRBV29-1 to TRBJ1-2; D gene ambiguous. This CDR3 contains 13 residues. The V end was cut by 4 bases, the J end by 8 bases, with 17 bases between. In germline, CDR1 is SQVTM, CDR2 ANQGSEA. CDR3 sequence reads: CSVAGGGSWGYTF. For the CDR3, the DNA is TGCAGCGTTGCCGGTGGTGGGAGCTGGGGCTACACCTTC.

This chain joins TRBV3-1 (or the pseudogene TRBV3-2) and TRBJ1-4; no reliable D call. CDR1 is LGHDT, CDR2 YNNKEL, per germline (reference sequence). The V gene lost 5 bases and the J gene lost 8 bases, with 6 bases spanning the gap. The length of the CDR3 is 11 residues. CDR3: CASSRGEKLFF. The CDR3 DNA reads as TGTGCCAGCAGCAGAGGGGAAAAACTGTTTTTT.

For this clone: Other DNA sequences in this sample translate to the same CDR3. This chain connects TRBV3-1 (or the pseudogene TRBV3-2) to TRBJ2-1, with D maybe TRBD2 (6 bases). This CDR3 has 16 amino acids. The V end was cut by 4 bases, the J end by 0 bases, with 13 bases between. Germline CDR1 is LGHDT and CDR2 is YNNKEL (reference sequence). CDR3 residues: CASSPRGRSSYNEQFF. The CDR3 DNA sequence: TGTGCCAGCAGCCCTCGGGGGAGAAGCTCCTACAATGAGCAGTTCTTC.

V gene TRBV6-5 combines with J gene TRBJ2-7; 9 bases are shared with TRBD1. The V and J ends lost 4 bases and 5 bases, in that order; junction bases with no gene match: 12. Germline V gives CDR1 MNHEY, CDR2 SVGAGI. The CDR3 extends over 16 amino acids. The CDR3 DNA is TGTGCCAGCAGTTTTCCCGGGACAGGGAGTAGGCACGAGCAGTACTTC. This sequence encodes CASSFPGTGSRHEQYF.

The chain combines TRBV4-3 with TRBJ2-3; a possible D gene is TRBD2 (6 bases). Germline V gene sequence: CDR1 LGHNA, CDR2 YSLEER. Trimming left V 0 bases short and J 5 bases short, with 9 bases between. The CDR3 extends over 14 amino acids. The CDR3 sequence is CASSQDPGGDTQYF. CDR3 bases: TGCGCCAGCAGCCAAGACCCCGGGGGAGATACGCAGTATTTT.

This chain links TRBV7-2 with TRBJ1-2, with TRBD1 matching 8 bases. The CDR3 consists of 14 residues. From germline, CDR1 is SGHTA and CDR2 FQGNSA. V was pared by 3 bases and J by 8 bases, with 8 bases of the junction left unmatched. CDR3 nucleotide sequence: TGTGCCAGCAGCTTCCCGACAGGGGCCGACGGCTACACCTTC. Its protein product is CASSFPTGADGYTF.

This clone was seen only once. Its ends do not fully match the called genes, so a read error is possible. This sequence joins TRBV27 and TRBJ2-5; D is perhaps TRBD2 (6 bases). Germline CDR1 and CDR2: MNHEY and SMNVEV (reference sequence). The CDR3 is made up of 14 amino acids. CDR3 sequence: CASSQPGLEETQYF. The CDR3 DNA reads as TGTGCCAGCAGTCAACCGGGACTCGAAGAAACCCAGTACTTC.

The V gene is TRBV9, the J gene TRBJ2-7; D possibly corresponds to TRBD2 (7 bases). Deletions cut 3 bases from V and 4 bases from J, with 17 bases between. CDR3 length: 15 residues. Germline CDR1 is SGDLS and CDR2 is YYNGEE. The CDR3 sequence: CASSARGEGPYEQYF. For the CDR3, the DNA is TGTGCCAGCAGCGCAAGGGGGGAGGGACCGTACGAGCAGTACTTC.

The V call is TRBV28, the J call TRBJ1-6; the D is unclear. Germline CDR1 reads MDHEN; CDR2 reads SYDVKM. The CDR3 contains 14 residues. V gave up 2 bases and J gave up 1 base, with 3 bases separating them. CDR3 residues: CASSLESYNSPLHF. The CDR3 DNA is TGTGCCAGCAGTTTAGAGTCCTATAATTCACCCCTCCACTTT.

This clone was seen once. This sequence joins TRBV7-9 and TRBJ1-4, with a possible D match to TRBD1 (6 bases). This CDR3 has 17 residues. Trimming cost V 0 bases and J 7 bases, with 18 bases left between them. Germline V gene data show CDR1 as SEHNR and CDR2 as FQNEAQ (reference sequence). The CDR3 DNA reads TGTGCCAGCAGCTTAGCGCGGCAAACAGGGCCGCGTGAAAAACTGTTTTTT. As protein: CASSLARQTGPREKLFF.

The chain uses TRBV18 and TRBJ2-3; D may be TRBD2 (5 bases). V was clipped by 3 bases and J by 0 bases, with 10 bases between them. In germline, CDR1 is KGHSH, CDR2 LQKENI. The CDR3 contains 15 residues. DNA of the CDR3: TGTGCCAGCTCACCCCTTGGAGGTAGCACAGATACGCAGTATTTT. Translated: CASSPLGGSTDTQYF.

This clone was found once. V and J are TRBV29-1 and TRBJ2-5; the match to TRBD1 covers 10 bases. The CDR3 runs 14 residues. The V segment lost 7 bases and the J segment 5 bases; nucleotides outside the gene matches: 10. Germline V CDR1 and CDR2: SQVTM, ANQGSEA. The CDR3 nucleotides are TGCAGCGCCCTAGAGGACAGGGGGATCGAGACCCAGTACTTC. This gives the protein CSALEDRGIETQYF.

The rearrangement joins TRBV4-2 to TRBJ1-1; 9 bases map to TRBD1. The CDR3 extends over 16 amino acids. V dropped 8 bases and J dropped 5; count of bases not matched to a gene: 15. Germline CDR1 and CDR2: LGHNA and YNFKEQ. The CDR3 region is CASGTDRGGGRTEAFF. CDR3 nucleotides: TGTGCCAGCGGGACGGACAGGGGAGGGGGAAGGACTGAAGCTTTCTTT.

The chain carries TRBV2 and TRBJ1-4; 11 nucleotides line up with TRBD1. Looked up from germline, CDR1 is SNHLY and CDR2 is FYNNEI. The CDR3 length is 14 residues. The V segment lost 4 bases and the J segment 5 bases; nucleotides outside the gene matches: 0. The CDR3 reads CASSGDRGNEKLFF. The CDR3 DNA reads as TGTGCCAGCAGTGGGGACAGGGGGAATGAAAAACTGTTTTTT.

This chain links TRBV9 with TRBJ1-1; 10 bases are shared with TRBD1. CDR1 and CDR2 (germline): SGDLS, YYNGEE. The CDR3 extends over 16 amino acids. The junction had 9 bases not matched to a gene; V was cut back by 4 bases and J by 3 bases. For the CDR3, the DNA is TGTGCCAGCAGCCCCAGGGACAGGGGTTGGGACACTGAAGCTTTCTTT. Protein sequence: CASSPRDRGWDTEAFF.

This chain joins TRBV1 and TRBJ1-4; the table's D call, TRBD1, has no DNA check behind it. TRBV1 is given as a pseudogene. CDR3 length: 17 residues. The CDR3 bases are TGCACCAGCAGCCAAGCTCAGGGGGCGAGAGCTAATGAAAAACTGTTTTTT. It yields the protein CTSSQAQGARANEKLFF.